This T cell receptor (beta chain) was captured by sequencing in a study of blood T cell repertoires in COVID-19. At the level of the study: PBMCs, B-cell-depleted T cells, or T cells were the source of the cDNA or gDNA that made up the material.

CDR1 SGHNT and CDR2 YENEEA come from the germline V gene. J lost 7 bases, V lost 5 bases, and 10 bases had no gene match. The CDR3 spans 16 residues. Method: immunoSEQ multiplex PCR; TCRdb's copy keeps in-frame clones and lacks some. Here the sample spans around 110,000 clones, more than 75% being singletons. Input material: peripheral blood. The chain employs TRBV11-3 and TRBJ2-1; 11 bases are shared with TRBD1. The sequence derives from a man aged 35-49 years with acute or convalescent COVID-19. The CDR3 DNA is TGTGCCAGCAGCCCACGGACAGGGGGCTCGAGGAATGAGCAGTTCTTC. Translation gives CASSPRTGGSRNEQFF.